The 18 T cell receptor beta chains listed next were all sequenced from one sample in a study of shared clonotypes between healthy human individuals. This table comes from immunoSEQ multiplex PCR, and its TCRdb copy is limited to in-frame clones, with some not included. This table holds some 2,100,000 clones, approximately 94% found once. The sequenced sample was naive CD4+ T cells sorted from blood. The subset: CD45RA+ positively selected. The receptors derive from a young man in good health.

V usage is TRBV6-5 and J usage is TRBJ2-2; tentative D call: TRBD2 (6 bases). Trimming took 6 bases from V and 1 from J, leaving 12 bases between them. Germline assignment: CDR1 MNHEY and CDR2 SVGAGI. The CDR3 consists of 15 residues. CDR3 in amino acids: CASSPSSVNTGELFF. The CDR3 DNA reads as TGTGCCAGCAGCCCTTCTAGCGTGAACACCGGGGAGCTGTTTTTT.

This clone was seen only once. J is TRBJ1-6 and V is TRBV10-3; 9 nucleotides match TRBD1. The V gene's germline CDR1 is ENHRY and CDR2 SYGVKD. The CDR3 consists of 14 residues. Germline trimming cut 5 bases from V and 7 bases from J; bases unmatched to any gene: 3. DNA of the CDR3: TGTGCCATCAGTTTGGGACAGGGAAATTCACCCCTCCACTTT. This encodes CAISLGQGNSPLHF.

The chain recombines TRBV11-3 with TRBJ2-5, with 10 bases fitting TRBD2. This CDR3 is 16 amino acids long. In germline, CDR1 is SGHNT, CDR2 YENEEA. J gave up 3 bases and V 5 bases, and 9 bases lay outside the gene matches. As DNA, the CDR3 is TGTGCCAGCAGCCTGGGACTAGCGAAAGGGGAAGAGACCCAGTACTTC. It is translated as CASSLGLAKGEETQYF.

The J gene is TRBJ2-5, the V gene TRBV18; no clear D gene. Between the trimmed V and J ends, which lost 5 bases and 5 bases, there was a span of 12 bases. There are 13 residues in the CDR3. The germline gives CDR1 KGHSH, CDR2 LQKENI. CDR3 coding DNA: TGTGCCAGCTCATTCACACCGCGGGAGACCCAGTACTTC. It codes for CASSFTPRETQYF.

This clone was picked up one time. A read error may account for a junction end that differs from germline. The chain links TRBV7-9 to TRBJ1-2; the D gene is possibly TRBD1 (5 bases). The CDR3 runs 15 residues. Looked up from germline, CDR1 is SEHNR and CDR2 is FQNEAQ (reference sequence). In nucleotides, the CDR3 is TGTGCCAGCAGCTTACAGGGCGCTACTAAATATGGCTACACCTTC. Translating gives CASSLQGATKYGYTF.

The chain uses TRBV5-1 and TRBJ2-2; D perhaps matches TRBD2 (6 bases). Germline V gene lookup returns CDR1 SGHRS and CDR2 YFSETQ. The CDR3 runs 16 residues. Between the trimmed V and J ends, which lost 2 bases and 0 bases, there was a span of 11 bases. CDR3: CASSLEGGSNTGELFF. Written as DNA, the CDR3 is TGCGCCAGCAGCTTAGAGGGAGGTTCGAACACCGGGGAGCTGTTTTTT.

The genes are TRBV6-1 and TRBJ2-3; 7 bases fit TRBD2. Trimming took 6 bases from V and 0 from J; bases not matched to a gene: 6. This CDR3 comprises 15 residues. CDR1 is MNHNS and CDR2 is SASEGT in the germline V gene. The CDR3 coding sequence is TGTGCCAGCAGCCTTCGGACTAGTAGCACAGATACGCAGTATTTT. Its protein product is CASSLRTSSTDTQYF.

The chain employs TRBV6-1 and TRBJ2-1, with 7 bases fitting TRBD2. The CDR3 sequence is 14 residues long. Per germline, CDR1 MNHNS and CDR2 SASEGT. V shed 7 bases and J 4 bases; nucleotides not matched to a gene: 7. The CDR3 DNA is TGTGCCAGCATCGGGATAGCGGGTTACAATGAGCAGTTCTTC. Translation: CASIGIAGYNEQFF.

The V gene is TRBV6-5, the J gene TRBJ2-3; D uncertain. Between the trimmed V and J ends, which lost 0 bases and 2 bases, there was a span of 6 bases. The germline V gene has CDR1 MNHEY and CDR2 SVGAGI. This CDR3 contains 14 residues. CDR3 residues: CASSYSYSTDTQYF. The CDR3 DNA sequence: TGTGCCAGCAGTTACTCCTACTCCACAGATACGCAGTATTTT.

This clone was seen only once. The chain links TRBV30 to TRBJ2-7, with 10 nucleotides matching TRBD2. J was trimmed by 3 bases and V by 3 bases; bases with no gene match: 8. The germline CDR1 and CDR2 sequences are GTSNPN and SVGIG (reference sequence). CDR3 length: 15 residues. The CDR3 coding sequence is TGTGCCTGGAGGCTAGCGGGAGTCCTCGGCTACGAGCAGTACTTC. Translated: CAWRLAGVLGYEQYF. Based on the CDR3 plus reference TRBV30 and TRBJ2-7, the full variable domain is SQTIHQWPATLVQPVGSPLSLECTVEGTSNPNLYWYRQAAGRGLQLLFYSVGIGQISSEVPQNLSASRPQDRQFILSSKKLLLSDSGFYLCAWRLAGVLGYEQYFGPGTRLTVT.

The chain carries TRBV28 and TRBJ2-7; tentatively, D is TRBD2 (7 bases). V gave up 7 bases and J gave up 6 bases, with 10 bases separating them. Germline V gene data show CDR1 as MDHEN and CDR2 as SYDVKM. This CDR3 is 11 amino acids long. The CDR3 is CASMGGREQYF. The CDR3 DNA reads TGTGCCAGCATGGGGGGGCGCGAGCAGTACTTC.

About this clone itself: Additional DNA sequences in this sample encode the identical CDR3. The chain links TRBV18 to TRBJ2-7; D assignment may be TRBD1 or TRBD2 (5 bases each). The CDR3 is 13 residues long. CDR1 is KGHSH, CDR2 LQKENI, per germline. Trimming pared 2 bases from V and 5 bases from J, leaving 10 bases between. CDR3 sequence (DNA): TGTGCCAGCTCACCAGGGACGCCGAACGAGCAGTACTTC. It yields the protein CASSPGTPNEQYF.

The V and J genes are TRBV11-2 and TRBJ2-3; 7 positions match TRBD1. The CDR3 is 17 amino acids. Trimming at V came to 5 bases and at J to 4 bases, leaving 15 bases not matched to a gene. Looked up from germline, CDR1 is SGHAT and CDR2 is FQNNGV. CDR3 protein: CASSPRQGPASADTQYF. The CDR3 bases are TGTGCCAGCAGCCCCCGACAGGGACCAGCGTCCGCAGATACGCAGTATTTT.

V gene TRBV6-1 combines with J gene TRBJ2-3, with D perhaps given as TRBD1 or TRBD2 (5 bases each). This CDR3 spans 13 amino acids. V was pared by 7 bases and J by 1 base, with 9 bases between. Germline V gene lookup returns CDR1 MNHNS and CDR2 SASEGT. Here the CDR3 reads CASIRDRTDTQYF. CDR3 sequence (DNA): TGTGCCAGCATCCGGGACCGCACAGATACGCAGTATTTT.

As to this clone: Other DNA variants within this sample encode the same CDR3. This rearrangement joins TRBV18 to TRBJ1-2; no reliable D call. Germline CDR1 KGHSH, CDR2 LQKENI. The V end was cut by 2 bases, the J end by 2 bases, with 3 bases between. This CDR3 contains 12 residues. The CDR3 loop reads CASSPGNYGYTF. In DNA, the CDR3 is TGTGCCAGCTCACCAGGAAACTATGGCTACACCTTC.

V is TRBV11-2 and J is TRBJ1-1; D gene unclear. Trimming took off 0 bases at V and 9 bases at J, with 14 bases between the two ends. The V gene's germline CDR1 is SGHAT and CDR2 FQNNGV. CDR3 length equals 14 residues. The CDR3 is CASSLDPSGSKAFF. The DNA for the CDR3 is TGTGCCAGCAGCTTAGACCCCTCCGGGTCTAAAGCTTTCTTT.

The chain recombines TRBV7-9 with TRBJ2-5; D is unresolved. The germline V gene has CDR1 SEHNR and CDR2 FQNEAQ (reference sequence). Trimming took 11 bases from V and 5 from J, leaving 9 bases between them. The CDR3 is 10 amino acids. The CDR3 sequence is CALDGETQYF. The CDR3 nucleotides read TGTGCCTTAGATGGGGAGACCCAGTACTTC. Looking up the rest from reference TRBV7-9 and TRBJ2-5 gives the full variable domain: DTGVSQNPRHKITKRGQNVTFRCDPISEHNRLYWYRQTLGQGPEFLTYFQNEAQLEKSRLLSDRFSAERPKGSFSTLEIQRTEQGDSAMYLCALDGETQYFGPGTRLLVL.

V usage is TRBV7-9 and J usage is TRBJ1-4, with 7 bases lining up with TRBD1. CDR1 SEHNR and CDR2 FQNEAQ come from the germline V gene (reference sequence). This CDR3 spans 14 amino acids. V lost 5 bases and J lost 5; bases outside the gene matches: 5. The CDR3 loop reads CASSPDRWNEKLFF. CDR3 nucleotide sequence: TGTGCCAGCAGCCCGGACAGGTGGAATGAAAAACTGTTTTTT.